These 17 T cell receptor beta chains were all obtained from the same sample, sequenced in a study of cytomegalovirus exposure and HLA in healthy donors. Amplification used 60 Vbeta primers and 13 Jbeta primers. Produced via immunoSEQ multiplex PCR; TCRdb's table is partial and in-frame only. The repertoire holds tens of thousands of clones, roughly three quarters seen once, with approximately 15% in the top ten. The sample taken for sequencing was PBMCs. The receptors originated from a woman aged 40 to 50 in good health and CMV-seropositive.

About this clone itself: One end of the junction varies from germline; a read error may be responsible. The genes are TRBV5-6 and TRBJ2-7; 8 nucleotides align to TRBD1. Germline values: CDR1 SGHDT, CDR2 YYEEEE. CDR3 size: 14 residues. This CDR3 is CASNLYRGAYEQYF. Written as DNA, the CDR3 is TGTGCCAGCAACTTGTACAGGGGGGCCTACGAGCAGTACTTC. Full variable domain (remainder filled in from reference TRBV5-6 and TRBJ2-7): DAGVTQSPTHLIKTRGQQVTLRCSPKSGHDTVSWYQQALGQGPQFIFQYYEEEERQRGNFPDRFSGHQFPNYSSELNVNALLLGDSALYLCASNLYRGAYEQYFGPGTRLTVT.

This clone has just one count. The CDR3: CASSPQGVMGTEAFF. CDR3 DNA: TGTGCCAGCAGCCCACAGGGAGTTATGGGCACTGAAGCTTTCTTT. This chain links TRBV7-9 with TRBJ1-1; possible D gene TRBD1, 6 bases. The CDR3 is 15 amino acids. Germline assignment: CDR1 SEHNR and CDR2 FQNEAQ (reference sequence). With 5 bases removed from V and 4 bases from J, the gap between germline ends came to 17 bases. Full variable domain (remainder filled in from reference TRBV7-9 and TRBJ1-1): DTGVSQNPRHKITKRGQNVTFRCDPISEHNRLYWYRQTLGQGPEFLTYFQNEAQLEKSRLLSDRFSAERPKGSFSTLEIQRTEQGDSAMYLCASSPQGVMGTEAFFGQGTRLTVV.

This clone was seen more than once but under ten times. The chain uses TRBV15 and TRBJ1-1, with TRBD1 as a possible D gene (6 bases). The ends were cut back, 2 bases at V and 5 bases at J, with 12 bases in the middle. This CDR3 has 14 amino acids. Looked up from germline, CDR1 is LNHNV and CDR2 is YYDKDF (reference sequence). This CDR3 reads CATSRQRGGTEAFF. The CDR3, as DNA: TGTGCCACCAGCAGACAAAGGGGGGGAACTGAAGCTTTCTTT.

The chain carries TRBV19 and TRBJ2-2; 11 nucleotides match TRBD2. The germline V gene encodes CDR1 LNHDA and CDR2 SQIVND (reference sequence). The trim removed 4 bases at V and 5 bases at J, leaving 6 bases unmatched. The CDR3 has 16 amino acids. CDR3 bases: TGTGCCAGTAGTAGTCTAGCGGGGGGAGAAACCGGGGAGCTGTTTTTT. Its protein is CASSSLAGGETGELFF.

The sample holds one count of this clone. The CDR3 DNA sequence: TGTGCCAGCAGCTCACAGCTGAACTATGGCTACACCTTC. This codes for CASSSQLNYGYTF. V gene TRBV7-2 combines with J gene TRBJ1-2; D remains ambiguous. CDR3 size: 13 residues. Trimming took off 4 bases at V and 2 bases at J, with 8 bases between the two ends. The germline V gene encodes CDR1 SGHTA and CDR2 FQGNSA.

The genes are TRBV7-9 and TRBJ2-3; 10 bases are a match to TRBD1. The ends lost 4 bases at V and 6 bases at J; junction bases unmatched: 4. The CDR3 totals 14 residues. Germline loops: CDR1 SEHNR, CDR2 FQNEAQ (reference sequence). The CDR3 sequence: CASSWGQGLDTQYF. The CDR3 nucleotides read TGTGCCAGCAGCTGGGGACAGGGGTTGGATACGCAGTATTTT.

The V and J genes are TRBV7-9 and TRBJ2-2; 8 bases fit TRBD1. CDR3 size: 14 residues. The V segment lost 5 bases and the J segment 3 bases; nucleotides outside the gene matches: 2. Germline loops: CDR1 SEHNR, CDR2 FQNEAQ (reference sequence). CDR3 sequence: CASSRTGYTGELFF. The CDR3 DNA is TGTGCCAGCAGCCGGACAGGGTACACCGGGGAGCTGTTTTTT.

This clone was observed a single time. CDR3 sequence (DNA): TGCGCCACCGCTCTCGAGACAGGGGACGAGCAGTACTTC. Residues: CATALETGDEQYF. The rearrangement joins TRBV5-1 to TRBJ2-7; 8 bases are a match to TRBD1. The CDR3 covers 13 residues. The V segment lost 9 bases and the J segment 5 bases; nucleotides outside the gene matches: 10. CDR1 and CDR2 from the germline V gene are SGHRS and YFSETQ.

This sequence joins TRBV18 and TRBJ2-2; 9 nucleotides match TRBD2. Germline V lookup: CDR1 KGHSH, CDR2 LQKENI. The CDR3 runs to 15 residues. Trimming took 2 bases from V and 6 from J; bases not matched to a gene: 4. CDR3 loop: CASSPKREDSGELFF. The CDR3 DNA sequence: TGTGCCAGCTCACCAAAGCGGGAGGACTCCGGGGAGCTGTTTTTT.

This clone has only one observation. The chain carries TRBV7-3 and TRBJ2-5; tentatively, D is TRBD2 (7 bases). Germline V gene data show CDR1 as SGHTA and CDR2 as FQGTGA. The CDR3 is 14 residues long. V was shortened by 2 bases and J by 1 base, with 8 bases between the two germline ends. The CDR3 sequence: CASSLAGAQETQYF. CDR3 DNA: TGTGCCAGCAGCTTAGCGGGGGCCCAAGAGACCCAGTACTTC.

The chain links TRBV11-2 to TRBJ2-7, with 13 positions matching TRBD2. With 5 bases clipped from V and 2 bases from J, the junction kept 3 bases outside the gene matches. Per the germline V gene, CDR1 is SGHAT and CDR2 is FQNNGV. The CDR3 consists of 15 residues. CDR3 loop: CASSTGLAGAYEQYF. CDR3 nucleotides: TGTGCCAGCAGCACCGGACTAGCGGGAGCCTACGAGCAGTACTTC.

This clone was observed a few times. This chain joins TRBV19 and TRBJ1-3, with a possible D match to TRBD1 (5 bases). This CDR3 has 13 residues. Germline loops: CDR1 LNHDA, CDR2 SQIVND (reference sequence). The V end was cut by 9 bases, the J end by 0 bases, with 9 bases between. CDR3 DNA sequence: TGTGCCAGCCAGGGTTACTCTGGAAACACCATATATTTT. It codes for CASQGYSGNTIYF. Filled out from reference TRBV19 and TRBJ1-3, the complete variable domain reads DGGITQSPKYLFRKEGQNVTLSCEQNLNHDAMYWYRQDPGQGLRLIYYSQIVNDFQKGDIAEGYSVSREKKESFPLTVTSAQKNPTAFYLCASQGYSGNTIYFGEGSWLTVV.

The sample holds one count of this clone. The V call is TRBV29-1, the J call TRBJ2-5; D is undetermined. The DNA matches TRBJ2-7 better at its end, which makes the J call doubtful. CDR3 length equals 10 residues. The germline CDR1 and CDR2 sequences are SQVTM and ANQGSEA. The CDR3 reads CSARDYEQYF. CDR3 in DNA: TGCAGCGCCCGTGACTACGAGCAGTACTTC.

This clone showed up just a few times. The chain's CDR3 is CASSLGGGDNQPQHF. CDR3 DNA sequence: TGTGCCAGCAGTTTGGGGGGGGGCGATAATCAGCCCCAGCATTTT. This chain connects TRBV27 to TRBJ1-5, with D possibly matching TRBD1 (6 bases). The CDR3 runs 15 residues. CDR1 MNHEY and CDR2 SMNVEV come from the germline V gene (reference sequence). The V end was cut by 3 bases, the J end by 4 bases, with 13 bases between.

The V gene is TRBV28, the J gene TRBJ1-5; D is possibly TRBD1 (5 bases). Germline CDR1 is MDHEN and CDR2 is SYDVKM. The V end lost 5 bases, the J end lost 2 bases, and 13 bases lay between the germline ends. This CDR3 spans 15 amino acids. The CDR3 DNA reads TGTGCCAGCAGTCCCCAGGGTGCCCGCAATCAGCCCCAGCATTTT. It specifies CASSPQGARNQPQHF.

The chain uses TRBV6-5 and TRBJ2-1; D is ambiguous. The CDR3 contains 16 residues. Germline CDR1 is MNHEY and CDR2 is SVGAGI. The V and J ends lost 2 bases and 4 bases respectively, with 15 bases between them. In DNA, the CDR3 is TGTGCCAGCAGTTACGAGGCGCGACTCAGATACAATGAGCAGTTCTTC. Protein product: CASSYEARLRYNEQFF.

This rearrangement joins TRBV28 to TRBJ1-6; D is perhaps TRBD1 (5 bases). This CDR3 has 14 amino acids. Between the trimmed V and J ends, which lost 1 base and 6 bases, there was a span of 7 bases. Germline V gene sequence: CDR1 MDHEN, CDR2 SYDVKM. CDR3 in amino acids: CASSLSTVNSPLHF. In DNA, the CDR3 is TGTGCCAGCAGTTTATCGACAGTTAATTCACCCCTCCACTTT.